This entry features one TCR beta chain sequence. This entry belongs to a study of T cell responses to AZD1222 COVID-19 vaccine. Profiled with immunoSEQ multiplex PCR; TCRdb holds only in-frame clones, not every one. The table records more than 65,000 clones, roughly nine tenths of them present only once. This CDR3 spans 13 amino acids. Germline V CDR1 and CDR2: MNHEY, SVGEGT. The V and J ends lost 5 bases and 4 bases respectively, with 11 bases between them. Specimen: peripheral blood, collected on day 0 of AZD1222 vaccination. The gene calls are TRBV6-2 or TRBV6-3 and TRBJ2-5; no reliable D call. This TCR derives from an adult in good health. CDR3: CASSGYLAETQYF. In DNA form, the CDR3 reads TGTGCCAGCAGTGGGTACTTAGCAGAGACCCAGTACTTC.